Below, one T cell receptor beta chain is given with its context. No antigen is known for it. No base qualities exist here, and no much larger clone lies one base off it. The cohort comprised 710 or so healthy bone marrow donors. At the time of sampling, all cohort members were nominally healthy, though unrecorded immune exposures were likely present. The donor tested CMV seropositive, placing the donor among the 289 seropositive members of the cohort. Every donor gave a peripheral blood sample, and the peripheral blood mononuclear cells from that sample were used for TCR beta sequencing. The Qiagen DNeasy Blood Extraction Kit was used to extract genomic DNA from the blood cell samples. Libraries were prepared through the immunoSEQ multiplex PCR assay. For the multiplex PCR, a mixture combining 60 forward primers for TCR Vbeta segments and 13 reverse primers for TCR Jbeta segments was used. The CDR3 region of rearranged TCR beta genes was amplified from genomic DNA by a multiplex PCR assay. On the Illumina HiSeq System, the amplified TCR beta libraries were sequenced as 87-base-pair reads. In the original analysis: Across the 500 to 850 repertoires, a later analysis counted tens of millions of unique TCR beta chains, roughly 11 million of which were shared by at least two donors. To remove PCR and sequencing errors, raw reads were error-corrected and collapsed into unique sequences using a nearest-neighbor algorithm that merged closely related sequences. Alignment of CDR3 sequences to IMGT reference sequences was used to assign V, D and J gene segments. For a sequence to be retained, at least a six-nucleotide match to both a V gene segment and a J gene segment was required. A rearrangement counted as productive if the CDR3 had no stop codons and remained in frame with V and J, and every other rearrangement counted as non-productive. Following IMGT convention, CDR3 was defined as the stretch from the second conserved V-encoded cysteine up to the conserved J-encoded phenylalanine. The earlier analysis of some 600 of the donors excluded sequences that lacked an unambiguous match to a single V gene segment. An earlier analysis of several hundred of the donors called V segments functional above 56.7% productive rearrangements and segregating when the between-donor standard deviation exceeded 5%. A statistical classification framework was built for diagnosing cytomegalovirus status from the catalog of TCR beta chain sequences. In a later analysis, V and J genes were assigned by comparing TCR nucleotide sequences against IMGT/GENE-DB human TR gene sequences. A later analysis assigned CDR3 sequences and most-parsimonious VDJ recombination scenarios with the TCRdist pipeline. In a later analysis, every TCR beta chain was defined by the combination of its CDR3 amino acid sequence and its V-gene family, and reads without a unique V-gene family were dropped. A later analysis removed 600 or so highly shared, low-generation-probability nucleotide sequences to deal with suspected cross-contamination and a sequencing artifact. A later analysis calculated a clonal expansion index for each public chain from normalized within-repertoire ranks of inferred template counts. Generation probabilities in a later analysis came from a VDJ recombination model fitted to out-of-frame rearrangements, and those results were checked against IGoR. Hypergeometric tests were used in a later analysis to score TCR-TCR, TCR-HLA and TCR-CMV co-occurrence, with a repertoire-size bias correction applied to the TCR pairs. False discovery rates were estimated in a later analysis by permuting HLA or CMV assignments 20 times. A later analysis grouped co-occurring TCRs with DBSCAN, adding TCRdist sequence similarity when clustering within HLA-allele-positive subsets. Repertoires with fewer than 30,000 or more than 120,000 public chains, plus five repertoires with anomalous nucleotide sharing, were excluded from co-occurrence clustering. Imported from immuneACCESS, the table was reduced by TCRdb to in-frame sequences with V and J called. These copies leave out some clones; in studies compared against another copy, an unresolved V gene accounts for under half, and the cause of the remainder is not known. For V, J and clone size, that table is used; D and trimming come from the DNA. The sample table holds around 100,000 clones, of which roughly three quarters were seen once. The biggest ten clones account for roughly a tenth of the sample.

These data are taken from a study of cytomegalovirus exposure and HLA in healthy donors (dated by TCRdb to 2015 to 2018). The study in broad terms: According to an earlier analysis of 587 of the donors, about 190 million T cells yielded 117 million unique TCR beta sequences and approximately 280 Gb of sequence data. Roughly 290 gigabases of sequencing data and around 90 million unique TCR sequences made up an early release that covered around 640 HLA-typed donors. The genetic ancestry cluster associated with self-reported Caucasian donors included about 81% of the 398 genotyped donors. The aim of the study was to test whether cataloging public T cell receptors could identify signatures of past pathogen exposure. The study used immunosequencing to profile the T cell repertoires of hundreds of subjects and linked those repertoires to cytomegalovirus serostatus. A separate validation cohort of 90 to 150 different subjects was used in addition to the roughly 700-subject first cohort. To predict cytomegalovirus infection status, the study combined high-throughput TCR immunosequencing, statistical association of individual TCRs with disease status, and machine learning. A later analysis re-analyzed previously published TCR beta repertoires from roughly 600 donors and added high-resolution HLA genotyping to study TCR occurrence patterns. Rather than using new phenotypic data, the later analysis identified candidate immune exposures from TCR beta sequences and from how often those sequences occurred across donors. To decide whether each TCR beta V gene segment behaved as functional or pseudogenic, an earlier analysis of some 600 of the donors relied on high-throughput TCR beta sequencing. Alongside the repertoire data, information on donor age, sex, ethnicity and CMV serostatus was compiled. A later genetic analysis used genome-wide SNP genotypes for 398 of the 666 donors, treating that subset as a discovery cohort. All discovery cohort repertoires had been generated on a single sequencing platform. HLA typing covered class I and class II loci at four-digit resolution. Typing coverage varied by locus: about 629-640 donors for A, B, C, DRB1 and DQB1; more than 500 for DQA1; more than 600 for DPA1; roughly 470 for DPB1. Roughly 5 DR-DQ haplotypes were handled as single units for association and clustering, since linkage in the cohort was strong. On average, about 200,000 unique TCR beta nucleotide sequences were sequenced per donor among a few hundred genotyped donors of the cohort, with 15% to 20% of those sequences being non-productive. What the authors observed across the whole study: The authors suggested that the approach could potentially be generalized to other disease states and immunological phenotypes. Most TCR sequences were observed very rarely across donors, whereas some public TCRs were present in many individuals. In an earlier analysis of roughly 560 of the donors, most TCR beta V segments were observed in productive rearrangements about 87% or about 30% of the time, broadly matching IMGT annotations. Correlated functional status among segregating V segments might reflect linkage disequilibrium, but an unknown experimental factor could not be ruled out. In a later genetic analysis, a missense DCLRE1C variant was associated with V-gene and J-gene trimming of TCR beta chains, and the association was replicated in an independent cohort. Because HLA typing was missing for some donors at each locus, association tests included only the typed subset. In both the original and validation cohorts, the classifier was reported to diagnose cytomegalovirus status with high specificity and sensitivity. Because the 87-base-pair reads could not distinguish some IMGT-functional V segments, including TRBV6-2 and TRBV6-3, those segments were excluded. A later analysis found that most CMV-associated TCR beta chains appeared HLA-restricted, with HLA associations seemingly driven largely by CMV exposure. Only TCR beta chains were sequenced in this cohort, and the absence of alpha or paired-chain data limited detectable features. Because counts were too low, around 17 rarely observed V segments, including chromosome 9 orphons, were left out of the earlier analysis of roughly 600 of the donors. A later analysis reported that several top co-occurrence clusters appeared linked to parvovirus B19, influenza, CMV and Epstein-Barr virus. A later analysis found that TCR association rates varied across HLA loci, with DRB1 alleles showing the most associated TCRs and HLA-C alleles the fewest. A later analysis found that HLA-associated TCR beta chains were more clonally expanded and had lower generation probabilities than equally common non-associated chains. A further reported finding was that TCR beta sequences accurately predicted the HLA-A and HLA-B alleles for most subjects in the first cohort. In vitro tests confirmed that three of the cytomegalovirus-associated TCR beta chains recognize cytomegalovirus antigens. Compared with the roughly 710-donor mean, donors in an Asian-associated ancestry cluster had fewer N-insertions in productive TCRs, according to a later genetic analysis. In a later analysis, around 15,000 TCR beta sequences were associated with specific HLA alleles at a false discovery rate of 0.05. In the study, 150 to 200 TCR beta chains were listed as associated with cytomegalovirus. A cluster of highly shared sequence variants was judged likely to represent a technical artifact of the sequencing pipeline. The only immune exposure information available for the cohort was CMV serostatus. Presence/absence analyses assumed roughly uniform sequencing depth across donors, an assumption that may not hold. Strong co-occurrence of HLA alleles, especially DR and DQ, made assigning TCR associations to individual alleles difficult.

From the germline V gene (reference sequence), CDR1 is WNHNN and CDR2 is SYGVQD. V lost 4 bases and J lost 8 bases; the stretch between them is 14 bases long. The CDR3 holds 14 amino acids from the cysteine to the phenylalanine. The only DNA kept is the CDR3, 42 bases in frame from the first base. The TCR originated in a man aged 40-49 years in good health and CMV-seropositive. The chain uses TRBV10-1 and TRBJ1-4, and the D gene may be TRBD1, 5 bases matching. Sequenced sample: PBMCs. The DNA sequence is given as TGCGCCAGCAGTGCCCTAAGGGGCGACGAAAAACTGTTTTTT. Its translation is CASSALRGDEKLFF.